Reported below is one T cell receptor beta chain. Its specificity is not known. The CDR3 spans 17 residues. CDR1 and CDR2 (germline): KGHSH, LQKENI. Losses at the gene ends were 0 bases for V and 3 bases for J; bases not matched to a gene: 7. These data come from a study of graft-versus-host responses after intestinal transplantation. Background on the study: Anti-thymocyte globulin induction preceded about 3 years of tacrolimus and steroid maintenance in all recipients. The study, taken as a whole, reports: In recipient marrow, GvH clones were found, and some appeared first in ileum or blood.

TCRdb's table, derived via immunoSEQ multiplex PCR, lists solely in-frame clones and lacks some. The sample records around 43,000 clones, roughly 90% being singletons. The sequence was obtained from a human patient who received an intestinal transplant, so some T cells may come from the graft donor. The J gene is TRBJ2-1, the V gene TRBV18, with 8 bases fitting TRBD2. Specimen: PBMCs, collected 524 days after transplant. As DNA, the CDR3 is TGTGCCAGCTCACCACCGATTGTTAGCGGGGTCTACAATGAGCAGTTCTTC. Residues: CASSPPIVSGVYNEQFF.